These 5 T cell receptor beta chains were sequenced from one sample in a study of T cell responses to AZD1222 COVID-19 vaccine. Generated by immunoSEQ multiplex PCR, the TCRdb table keeps only in-frame clones and is missing some. The sample shows about 140,000 clones, approximately 92% of them seen only once. The sequencing here drew on peripheral blood, taken on day 0 of AZD1222 vaccination. The receptors stem from an adult in good health.

The chain combines TRBV24-1 with TRBJ2-3; D perhaps matches TRBD1 (7 bases). Germline V gene lookup returns CDR1 KGHDR and CDR2 SFDVKD. V was shortened by 5 bases and J by 4 bases, with 15 bases between the two germline ends. This CDR3 spans 15 amino acids. In DNA, the CDR3 is TGTGCCACCAGTGTGGAGGGGGCAGCGGCAGATACGCAGTATTTT. It codes for CATSVEGAAADTQYF.

This rearrangement joins TRBV5-8 to TRBJ1-1, with D uncertain. Germline V gives CDR1 SGHTS, CDR2 YDEGEE. The CDR3 spans 12 residues. V was pared by 3 bases and J by 11 bases, with 14 bases between. The CDR3 loop reads CASSYLPGAAFF. CDR3 bases: TGTGCCAGCAGCTATCTTCCGGGAGCTGCTTTCTTT.

This clone is a singleton in its sample. The chain joins TRBV2 to TRBJ2-3; a weak D match, TRBD1 (5 bases). Trimming took off 6 bases at V and 1 base at J, with 5 bases between the two ends. Looked up from germline, CDR1 is SNHLY and CDR2 is FYNNEI. The length of the CDR3 is 12 residues. CDR3 region: CASSRGTDTQYF. The CDR3 bases are TGTGCCAGCAGCAGGGGCACAGATACGCAGTATTTT.

The V call is TRBV5-1, the J call TRBJ2-1, with 8 nucleotides matching TRBD2. Unmatched junction bases numbered 12, after V lost 4 bases and J lost 3 bases. The CDR3 spans 17 residues. Germline CDR1 SGHRS, CDR2 YFSETQ. CDR3 bases: TGCGCCAGCAGCGAAGATGGGAGCGGGGGTTACTACAATGAGCAGTTCTTC. Translated, it gives CASSEDGSGGYYNEQFF. Full variable domain (rest looked up from reference TRBV5-1 and TRBJ2-1): KAGVTQTPRYLIKTRGQQVTLSCSPISGHRSVSWYQQTPGQGLQFLFEYFSETQRNKGNFPGRFSGRQFSNSRSEMNVSTLELGDSALYLCASSEDGSGGYYNEQFFGPGTRLTVL.

The V call is TRBV5-4, the J call TRBJ1-1; 10 nucleotides line up with TRBD1. The junction had 10 bases not matched to a gene; V was cut back by 4 bases and J by 4 bases. The length of the CDR3 is 16 residues. Germline V lookup: CDR1 SGHNT, CDR2 YYREEE (reference sequence). The CDR3 nucleotides are TGTGCCAGCAGCGGACCGGGACAGGGGATAACCACTGAAGCTTTCTTT. Translated: CASSGPGQGITTEAFF.